Given below is one T cell receptor (beta chain) in context. Its target antigen remains unknown. Per-base qualities were not stored, and no clone one base away is much larger. The sample comes from a study of cytomegalovirus exposure and HLA in healthy donors (dated by TCRdb to about 2017). Context from the whole study: According to an earlier analysis of a few hundred of the donors, 150 million to 200 million T cells yielded approximately 120 million unique TCR beta sequences and about 300 Gb of sequence data. The number of typed donors differed by locus: 629-630 for A, B, C, DRB1 and DQB1; 522 for DQA1; 606 for DPA1; and around 490 for DPB1. Of the 300 to 450 genotyped donors, around 81% fell in the genetic ancestry cluster associated with self-reported Caucasian donors. Donor age, sex, ethnicity and CMV serostatus were compiled together with the repertoire data. Every discovery cohort repertoire had been produced on one sequencing platform. Besides the first cohort of roughly 700 subjects, a separate validation cohort made up of over a hundred different subjects was used. The study combined high-throughput TCR immunosequencing, statistical association of individual TCRs with disease status, and machine learning to predict cytomegalovirus infection status. Among over 350 genotyped donors of the cohort, an average of approximately 240,000 unique TCR beta nucleotide sequences were sequenced per donor, roughly 18% of them non-productive. An earlier analysis of fewer than 700 of the donors applied high-throughput TCR beta sequencing to assess whether each TCR beta V gene segment acted as functional or pseudogenic. A later genetic analysis used genome-wide SNP genotypes for about three fifths of the 666 donors, treating that subset as a discovery cohort. The study aimed to test whether cataloging public T cell receptors could reveal signatures of past pathogen exposure. Class I and class II HLA loci were covered by the typing at four-digit resolution. A few DR-DQ haplotypes were treated as single units for association and clustering because of strong linkage in the cohort. The T cell repertoires of 666 subjects were profiled by immunosequencing and related to cytomegalovirus serostatus. Rather than using new phenotypic data, the later analysis identified candidate immune exposures from TCR beta sequences and from how often those sequences occurred across donors. An early release that covered some 640 HLA-typed donors contained approximately 290 gigabases of sequencing data and tens of millions of unique TCR sequences. In a later analysis, previously published TCR beta repertoires from several hundred donors were re-analyzed and high-resolution HLA genotyping was added so that TCR occurrence patterns could be studied.

Overall study outcomes, separate from this receptor: Most TCR sequences were seen in very few donors, while some public TCRs were found in many individuals. In vitro tests confirmed that three of the cytomegalovirus-associated TCR beta chains recognize cytomegalovirus antigens. In a later genetic analysis, fewer N-insertions in productive TCRs were reported among donors in an Asian-associated ancestry cluster than the roughly 700-donor mean. For the cohort, immune exposure information was limited to CMV serostatus. The classifier was reported to diagnose cytomegalovirus status with high specificity and sensitivity in both the original and validation cohorts. The 87-base-pair reads could not distinguish some IMGT-functional V segments, including TRBV6-2 and TRBV6-3, so those segments were excluded. Approximately 16 rarely observed V segments, including chromosome 9 orphons, were excluded from the earlier analysis of a few hundred of the donors because counts were too low. A later genetic analysis associated a missense DCLRE1C variant with V-gene and J-gene trimming of TCR beta chains, and an independent cohort replicated the association. Compared with equally common non-associated chains, HLA-associated TCR beta chains in a later analysis were more clonally expanded and had lower generation probabilities. Several of the top co-occurrence clusters appeared to be linked to parvovirus B19, influenza, CMV and Epstein-Barr virus, according to a later analysis. Presence/absence analyses assumed roughly uniform sequencing depth across donors, an assumption that may not hold. A further reported finding was that TCR beta sequences accurately predicted the HLA-A and HLA-B alleles for most subjects in the first cohort. In an earlier analysis of under 600 of the donors, most TCR beta V segments were observed in productive rearrangements about 90% or about 30% of the time, broadly matching IMGT annotations. When HLA alleles, especially DR and DQ, strongly co-occurred, attributing TCR associations to individual alleles was difficult. In a later analysis, most CMV-associated TCR beta chains were found to appear HLA-restricted, with HLA associations seemingly driven largely by CMV exposure. In a later analysis, the rate of TCR association differed among HLA loci, with DRB1 alleles having the most associated TCRs and HLA-C alleles having the fewest. The study listed over 150 TCR beta chains as associated with cytomegalovirus. At a false discovery rate of 0.05, a later analysis linked under 20,000 TCR beta sequences to specific HLA alleles. According to the authors, the approach could potentially be generalized to other disease states and immunological phenotypes. Linkage disequilibrium might explain the correlated functional status among segregating V segments, but an unknown experimental factor could not be excluded. The cohort was sequenced for TCR beta chains only, and without alpha or paired-chain data the features that could be detected were limited. Because HLA typing was missing for some donors at each locus, association tests included only the typed subset. A group of highly shared sequence variants was considered likely to be a technical artifact of the sequencing pipeline.

The cohort consisted of 600 to 750 healthy bone marrow donors. Cohort members were all nominally healthy when sampled, although unrecorded immune exposures were likely present. The donor was CMV seronegative and was included in the group of several hundred seronegative cohort members. A peripheral blood sample was provided by each donor, and peripheral blood mononuclear cells were used for TCR beta sequencing. The Qiagen DNeasy Blood Extraction Kit was used to extract genomic DNA from the blood cell samples. Library generation was performed with the immunoSEQ multiplex PCR assay. For the multiplex PCR, a mixture combining 60 forward primers for TCR Vbeta segments and 13 reverse primers for TCR Jbeta segments was used. Amplification of the CDR3 region of rearranged TCR beta genes was performed with a multiplex PCR assay on genomic DNA. The Illumina HiSeq System was used to sequence the amplified TCR beta libraries as 87-base-pair reads. Regarding the original processing steps: A later analysis counted about 80 million unique TCR beta chains across the approximately 700 repertoires, and some 11 million of these chains were shared by at least two donors. To remove PCR and sequencing errors, raw reads were error-corrected and collapsed into unique sequences using a nearest-neighbor algorithm that merged closely related sequences. Alignment of CDR3 sequences to IMGT reference sequences was used to assign V, D and J gene segments. For a sequence to be retained, a match of at least six nucleotides to both a V gene segment and a J gene segment was required. A rearrangement was called productive if the CDR3 had no stop codons and remained in frame with V and J, and every other rearrangement was called non-productive. CDR3 was defined according to IMGT convention as the region running from the second conserved V-encoded cysteine to the conserved J-encoded phenylalanine. The earlier analysis of 500 to 750 of the donors excluded any sequence lacking an unambiguous match to a single V gene segment. An earlier analysis of under 750 of the donors called V segments functional above 56.7% productive rearrangements and segregating when the between-donor standard deviation exceeded 5%. A statistical classification framework was built for diagnosing cytomegalovirus status from the catalog of TCR beta chain sequences. In a later analysis, V and J genes were assigned by comparing TCR nucleotide sequences against IMGT/GENE-DB human TR gene sequences. The TCRdist pipeline was used in a later analysis to assign CDR3 sequences and most-parsimonious VDJ recombination scenarios. In a later analysis, each TCR beta chain was defined by its CDR3 amino acid sequence together with its V-gene family, and reads without a unique V-gene family were excluded. To address suspected cross-contamination and a sequencing artifact, a later analysis removed around 600 highly shared, low-generation-probability nucleotide sequences. For each public chain, a later analysis derived a clonal expansion index from normalized ranks of inferred template counts within each repertoire. In a later analysis, generation probabilities were computed using a VDJ recombination model fitted to out-of-frame rearrangements, and the results were checked against IGoR. In a later analysis, hypergeometric tests were used to score TCR-TCR, TCR-HLA and TCR-CMV co-occurrence, with a repertoire-size bias correction applied to TCR pairs. In a later analysis, false discovery rates were estimated by permuting HLA or CMV assignments 20 times. In a later analysis, co-occurring TCRs were grouped with DBSCAN, and TCRdist sequence similarity was added when clustering was performed within HLA-allele-positive subsets. Repertoires with fewer than 30,000 or more than 120,000 public chains, plus five repertoires with anomalous nucleotide sharing, were excluded from co-occurrence clustering. TCRdb provides this immuneACCESS table in a form limited to in-frame rearrangements. Some clones are lacking; in checked studies, under half of them reflect an unresolved V gene, and why the rest are absent is not known. D and trimming were read from the DNA, whereas the V and J calls and clone size are those reported in that table. The sample table lists approximately 150,000 clones, around three quarters of them with a count of one. The ten largest clones take up approximately 2.3% of the sample.

Including cysteine and phenylalanine, the CDR3 has 17 amino acids. Only the CDR3 part of the read is kept: 51 bases, read in frame from the first base. The chain couples TRBV21-1 to TRBJ1-2. TRBV21-1 is classified as a pseudogene. The sequencing sample was made of PBMCs. This TCR came from a man in his forties in good health and CMV-seronegative. The bases are TGTGCCAGCAGCAAAGGAATAGGAGGGGTTGTTGGCTATGGCTACACCTTC. Its product reads: CASSKGIGGVVGYGYTF.